One and the same sample provided the 13 T cell receptor beta chains below, sequenced in a study of shared clonotypes between healthy human individuals. Sequencing was performed with immunoSEQ multiplex PCR; in TCRdb, only in-frame clones are kept and a portion is missing. The data contain hundreds of thousands of clones, less than 80% of them singletons. The sequenced sample was memory CD4+ T cells sorted from blood. Subset specified: CD45RA-negative fraction. These receptors came from a woman aged 25 to 45 in good health.

This clone has just a few counts. The J gene is TRBJ2-1, the V gene TRBV5-1; D is uncertain. The ends were cut back, 0 bases at V and 6 bases at J, with 10 bases in the middle. The CDR3 sequence is 14 residues long. The V gene's germline CDR1 is SGHRS and CDR2 YFSETQ. CDR3 sequence: CASSLASTSNEQFF. The CDR3 bases are TGCGCCAGCAGCTTGGCGTCCACCTCCAATGAGCAGTTCTTC.

This clone was observed a handful of times. This rearrangement joins TRBV7-4 to TRBJ1-4; TRBD1 is a possible D gene (6 bases). V was cut by 5 bases and J by 1 base, with 14 bases left in between. Germline V lookup: CDR1 SGHVT, CDR2 SQSDAQ. This CDR3 region has 16 residues. CDR3 coding DNA: TGTGCCAGCAGCGCGGACAGCAGGATAACTAATGAAAAACTGTTTTTT. Translated: CASSADSRITNEKLFF. Variable domain in full (rest from reference TRBV7-4 and TRBJ1-4): GAGVSQSPRYKVAKRGRDVALRCDSISGHVTLYWYRQTLGQGSEVLTYSQSDAQRDKSGRPSGRFSAERPERSVSTLKIQRTEQGDSAVYLCASSADSRITNEKLFFGSGTQLSVL.

This clone was counted between two and nine times. The chain links TRBV5-1 to TRBJ1-1; D ambiguous. The CDR3 loop spans 14 amino acids. Per the germline V gene, CDR1 is SGHRS and CDR2 is YFSETQ. V lost 2 bases and J 2 bases, leaving 10 bases between the germline ends. CDR3 coding DNA: TGCGCCAGCAGCTTTGGGCAGAGTAACACTGAAGCTTTCTTT. Translation gives CASSFGQSNTEAFF.

J is TRBJ2-5 and V is TRBV7-9; maybe TRBD2 (6 bases). Trimming removed 5 bases at V and 1 base at J, with 11 bases between. The CDR3 runs to 14 residues. Germline-derived CDR1 and CDR2 are SEHNR and FQNEAQ (reference sequence). The CDR3 DNA reads TGTGCCAGCAGCAGGGATAGCGGCCAAGAGACCCAGTACTTC. Encoded protein: CASSRDSGQETQYF.

Here the CDR3 reads CASSLGLRYEQYF. The CDR3 DNA follows: TGTGCCAGCAGCTTGGGACTTCGGTACGAGCAGTACTTC. This chain links TRBV7-2 with TRBJ2-7; perhaps TRBD2 as D (6 bases). V was cut by 3 bases and J by 4 bases, with 10 bases left in between. CDR3 size: 13 residues. The V gene's germline CDR1 is SGHTA and CDR2 FQGNSA.

Details on this clone: The sample contains more than one DNA sequence encoding this CDR3. The genes are TRBV11-2 and TRBJ2-7, with a possible D match to TRBD1 (6 bases). Between the trimmed V and J ends, which lost 0 bases and 0 bases, there was a span of 9 bases. The CDR3 length is 15 residues. CDR1 is SGHAT, CDR2 FQNNGV, per germline. The CDR3 DNA reads as TGTGCCAGCAGCTTAGACAGGGGAATCTCCTACGAGCAGTACTTC. Translated: CASSLDRGISYEQYF.

This rearrangement joins TRBV11-2 to TRBJ2-5, with TRBD2 identical over 7 bases. V was pared by 1 base and J by 5 bases, with 4 bases of the junction left unmatched. The germline CDR1 and CDR2 sequences are SGHAT and FQNNGV. The CDR3 consists of 14 residues. The CDR3 nucleotides are TGTGCCAGCAGCTTAGTGCGGGGAGGGGAGACCCAGTACTTC. Its translation is CASSLVRGGETQYF.

The chain is built from TRBV19 and TRBJ1-5, with D uncertain. Germline loops: CDR1 LNHDA, CDR2 SQIVND (reference sequence). V was cut by 1 base and J by 5 bases, with 12 bases left in between. CDR3 length: 15 amino acids. CDR3 DNA: TGTGCCAGTAGTATAGTGTGGCAGGTCGATCAGCCCCAGCATTTT. Translating gives CASSIVWQVDQPQHF.

The J gene is TRBJ1-5, the V gene TRBV6-5; D may be TRBD1 (6 bases). CDR3 size: 15 residues. Germline CDR1 MNHEY, CDR2 SVGAGI. The V gene lost 5 bases and the J gene lost 2 bases, with 13 bases spanning the gap. DNA for the CDR3: TGTGCCAGCAGTCCCCAGACAGGTGGCAATCAGCCCCAGCATTTT. Protein product: CASSPQTGGNQPQHF.

The gene calls are TRBV2 and TRBJ2-6; TRBD1 aligns across 7 bases. V dropped 6 bases and J dropped 2; count of bases not matched to a gene: 4. Germline assignment: CDR1 SNHLY and CDR2 FYNNEI. This CDR3 has 15 residues. CDR3 nucleotide sequence: TGTGCCAGCAGAAAGGACAGGACTGGGGCCAACGTCCTGACTTTC. It encodes CASRKDRTGANVLTF.

The rearrangement uses TRBV2 and TRBJ2-5; 8 bases match TRBD2. The CDR3 has 15 residues. Germline CDR1 reads SNHLY; CDR2 reads FYNNEI. Germline trimming cut 7 bases from V and 5 bases from J; bases unmatched to any gene: 12. The CDR3 loop reads CASKGGAPGGETQYF. For the CDR3, the DNA is TGTGCCAGCAAAGGGGGGGCCCCGGGAGGGGAGACCCAGTACTTC.

The CDR3 DNA reads as TGTGCCTGGAGTGTACCGGGGGCACCCAAAAACATTCAGTACTTC. It yields the protein CAWSVPGAPKNIQYF. The chain uses TRBV30 and TRBJ2-4; D may be TRBD1 or TRBD2 (6 bases each). V was cut by 0 bases and J by 2 bases, with 11 bases left in between. The CDR3 runs to 15 residues. Germline CDR1 reads GTSNPN; CDR2 reads SVGIG (reference sequence). The whole variable domain, filled in from reference TRBV30 and TRBJ2-4, reads SQTIHQWPATLVQPVGSPLSLECTVEGTSNPNLYWYRQAAGRGLQLLFYSVGIGQISSEVPQNLSASRPQDRQFILSSKKLLLSDSGFYLCAWSVPGAPKNIQYFGAGTRLSVL.

The V and J genes are TRBV6-1 and TRBJ1-5, with D hard to call. CDR1 is MNHNS, CDR2 SASEGT, per germline. Trimming stripped 2 bases from V and 5 bases from J, with 7 bases between. The CDR3 is made up of 13 amino acids. CDR3 in amino acids: CASSELRYQPQHF. Here the CDR3 DNA reads TGTGCCAGCAGTGAATTGAGGTATCAGCCCCAGCATTTT.